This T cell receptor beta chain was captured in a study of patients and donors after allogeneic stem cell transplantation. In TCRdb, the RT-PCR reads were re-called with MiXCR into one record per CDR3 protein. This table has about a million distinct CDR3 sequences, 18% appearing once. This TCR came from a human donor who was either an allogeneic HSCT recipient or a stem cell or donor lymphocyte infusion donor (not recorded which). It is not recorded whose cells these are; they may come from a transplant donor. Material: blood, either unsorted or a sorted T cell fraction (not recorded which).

This CDR3 is CSAREDGGATGETQYF. Written as DNA, the CDR3 is TGCAGTGCCCGCGAGGATGGCGGGGCGACGGGGGAGACCCAGTACTTC. The V call is TRBV20-1, the J call TRBJ2-5; possible D gene TRBD2, 6 bases. Germline V CDR1 and CDR2: DFQATT, SNEGSKA (reference sequence). V was shortened by 6 bases and J by 5 bases, with 25 bases between the two germline ends. The CDR3 length is 16 residues.